The T cell receptor (beta chain) under discussion was sequenced for a study of spatial heterogeneity in lung cancer. Across the study: Consistent detection of more beta-chain than alpha-chain sequences was observed. Mean representation of each unique TCR and UMI combination in the raw reads exceeded 9.5 occurrences.

Described time point: sample taken at primary tumor resection. No cell sorting; template was whole RNA from tumor, lung tissue or PBMC. There were 75 or so donors, all of them untreated patients with early-stage non-small cell lung cancer. The CDR3 totals 15 residues. Per germline, CDR1 ENHRY and CDR2 SYGVKD. The V gene lost 2 bases and the J gene lost 4 bases, with 12 bases spanning the gap. This clonotype is medium-sized (0.01 to 0.1%) within its sample. Each TCR cDNA molecule carried a unique molecular identifier. MiXCR was run by TCRdb on the 5' RACE reads, yielding one entry per CDR3 protein. Of more than 3,500 distinct CDR3 sequences listed, approximately 25% are singletons.

V usage is TRBV10-3 and J usage is TRBJ2-1; no definite D call. This clonotype was sampled from a male donor with early-stage non-small cell lung cancer. The source was normal lung tissue next to the tumor, collected at surgery. CDR3 protein: CAISEPVGPYNEQFF. CDR3 DNA: TGTGCCATCAGTGAGCCGGTGGGCCCTTACAATGAGCAGTTCTTC.